The rows below give T cell receptor beta chains drawn from one sample of a study of blood T cell repertoires in COVID-19. Method: immunoSEQ multiplex PCR; TCRdb's copy keeps in-frame clones and lacks some. Of 350,000 or so clones listed, around 90% were seen once; the top ten hold 3.5% to 4%. The sequenced material came from peripheral blood. The receptors come from a woman aged 55 to 70 with COVID-19, enrolled during active disease. CDR3s leave out the opening cysteine and the closing phenylalanine or tryptophan. D genes are given only for firm matches.

CDR3 length,D gene,J gene,V gene,CDR3 protein
15,-,TRBJ2-4,TRBV14,ASSQDWYAGAKNIQY
13,-,TRBJ1-1,TRBV5-1,ASSFQGMSNTEAF
12,-,TRBJ1-2,TRBV5-1,ASSPLDRFYGYT
11,-,TRBJ1-1,TRBV29-1,SDYRDQNTEAF
11,-,TRBJ2-7,TRBV7-2,ASSLAGSYEQY
11,TRBD2,TRBJ2-7,TRBV18,ASSRREGYEQY
12,-,TRBJ1-1,TRBV28,ASRIQAGGAEAF
14,TRBD1,TRBJ1-6,TRBV28,ASSQDRGPSNSPLH
9,-,TRBJ2-1,TRBV5-1,ASAGGYEQF
13,TRBD1,TRBJ1-2,TRBV24-1,ATSPRDRDSYGYT
13,-,TRBJ1-1,TRBV5-1,ASSFSTRGETEAF
11,TRBD1,TRBJ1-5,TRBV29-1,SVDEGAGQPQH
11,TRBD1,TRBJ1-6,TRBV6-1,ASSERQGSPLH
12,-,TRBJ1-1,TRBV6-4,ASSDPKSGGKAF
15,-,TRBJ2-3,TRBV7-9,ASSLGGYGTNRDTQY
13,-,TRBJ1-3,TRBV7-9,ASTLDPRPGNTIY
12,TRBD1,TRBJ1-1,TRBV18,ASSPTGANTEAF
11,-,TRBJ1-1,TRBV11-1,ASSIAGEAEAF
13,-,TRBJ1-2,TRBV11-2,ASSPAQIGGYGYT
13,-,TRBJ2-7,TRBV28,ASSFPSGLNYEQY
13,-,TRBJ2-7,TRBV5-5,ASSPNWGGSYEQY
14,TRBD1,TRBJ2-3,TRBV6-5,ASSYSGTGSTDTQY
13,-,TRBJ1-2,TRBV2,ASSEARISAGGYT
13,-,TRBJ2-1,TRBV4-1,ASSHVPGAYNEQF
11,-,TRBJ2-5,TRBV5-5,ASSFRVQETQY
13,TRBD1,TRBJ1-2,TRBV19,ASRMGQGAYYGYT
9,-,TRBJ1-5,TRBV10-3,AISESRPQH
13,TRBD1,TRBJ1-5,TRBV6-6,ASKPQGASNQPQH
13,-,TRBJ1-2,TRBV9,ASSPGFVPDYGYT
13,-,TRBJ1-5,TRBV18,ASSPQGARSQPQH
13,-,TRBJ2-5,TRBV6-1,ASSEASAGEETQY
12,-,TRBJ1-1,TRBV28,ASSFWDMNTEAF
13,TRBD1,TRBJ1-5,TRBV2,ASSEGGQVNQPQH
16,-,TRBJ2-4,TRBV5-1,ASSARGGADPAKNIQY
17,TRBD2,TRBJ2-3,TRBV7-2,ASSHGWGSGGAKADTQY
15,-,TRBJ2-3,TRBV7-2,ASSLGGRGPRTDTQY